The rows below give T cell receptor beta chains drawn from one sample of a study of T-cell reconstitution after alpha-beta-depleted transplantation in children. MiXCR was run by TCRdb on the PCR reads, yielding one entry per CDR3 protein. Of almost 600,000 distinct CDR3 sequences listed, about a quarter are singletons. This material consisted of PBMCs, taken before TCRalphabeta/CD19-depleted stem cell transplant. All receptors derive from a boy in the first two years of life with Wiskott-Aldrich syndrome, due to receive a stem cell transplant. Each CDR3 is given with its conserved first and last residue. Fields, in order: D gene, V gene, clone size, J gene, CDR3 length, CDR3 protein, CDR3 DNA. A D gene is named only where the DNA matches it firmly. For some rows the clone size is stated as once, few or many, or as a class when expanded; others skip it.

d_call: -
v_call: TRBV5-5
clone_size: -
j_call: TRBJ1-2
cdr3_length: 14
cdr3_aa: CASSLGMKNYGYTF
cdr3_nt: TGTGCCAGCAGCTTGGGAATGAAGAACTATGGCTACACCTTC

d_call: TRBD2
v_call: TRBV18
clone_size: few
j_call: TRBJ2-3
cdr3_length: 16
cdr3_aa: CASSLLSGYSTDTQYF
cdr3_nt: TGTGCCAGCTCACTCCTTAGCGGGTATAGCACAGATACGCAGTATTTT

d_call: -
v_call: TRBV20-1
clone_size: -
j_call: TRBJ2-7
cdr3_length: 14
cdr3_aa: CSAGHYSSSYEQYF
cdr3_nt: TGCAGTGCTGGACATTATTCTAGCTCCTACGAGCAGTACTTC

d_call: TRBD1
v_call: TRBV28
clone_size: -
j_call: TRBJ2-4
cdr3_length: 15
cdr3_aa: CASSRPDRSKNIQYF
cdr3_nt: TGTGCCAGCAGTCGCCCGGACAGGTCCAAAAACATTCAGTACTTC

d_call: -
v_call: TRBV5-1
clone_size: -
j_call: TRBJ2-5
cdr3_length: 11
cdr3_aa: CASSLTLAQYF
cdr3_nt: TGCGCCAGCAGCCTGACCCTCGCCCAGTACTTC

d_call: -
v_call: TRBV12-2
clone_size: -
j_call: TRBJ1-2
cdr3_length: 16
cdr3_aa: CASRLGVAGARGGYTF
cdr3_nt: TGTGCAAGTCGCTTAGGAGTGGCAGGGGCTCGAGGGGGCTACACCTTC

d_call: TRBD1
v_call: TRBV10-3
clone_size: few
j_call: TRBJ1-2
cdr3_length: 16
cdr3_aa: CAIRTGILTANYGYTF
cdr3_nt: TGTGCCATCAGGACAGGGATTTTAACAGCTAACTATGGCTACACCTTC

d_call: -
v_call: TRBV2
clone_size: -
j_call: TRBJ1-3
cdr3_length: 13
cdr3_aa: CASNAGGGNTIYF
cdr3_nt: TGTGCCAGCAATGCGGGGGGCGGAAACACCATATATTTT

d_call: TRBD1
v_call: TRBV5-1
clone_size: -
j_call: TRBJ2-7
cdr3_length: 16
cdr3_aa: CASSLDGTGGFYEQYF
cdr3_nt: TGCGCCAGCAGCTTGGATGGGACAGGGGGCTTCTACGAGCAGTACTTC

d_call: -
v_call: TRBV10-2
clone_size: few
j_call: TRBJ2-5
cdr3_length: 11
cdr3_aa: CASGEVETQYF
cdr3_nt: TGCGCCAGCGGGGAGGTGGAGACCCAGTACTTC

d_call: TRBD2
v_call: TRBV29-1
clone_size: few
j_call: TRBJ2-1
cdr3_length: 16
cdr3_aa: CSVEGGLAGNYNEQFF
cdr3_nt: TGCAGCGTTGAAGGTGGACTAGCGGGAAATTACAATGAGCAGTTCTTC

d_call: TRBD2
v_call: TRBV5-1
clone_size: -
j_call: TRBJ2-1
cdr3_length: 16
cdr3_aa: CASSLVSGRYYNEQFF
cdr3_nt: TGCGCCAGCAGCTTGGTTAGCGGGAGGTACTACAATGAGCAGTTCTTC

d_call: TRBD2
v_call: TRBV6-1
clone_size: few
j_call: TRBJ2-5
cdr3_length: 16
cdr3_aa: CASSPEAASGSTLYDF
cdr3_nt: TGTGCCAGCAGTCCCGAGGCGGCTAGCGGGAGCACCTTATATGACTTC

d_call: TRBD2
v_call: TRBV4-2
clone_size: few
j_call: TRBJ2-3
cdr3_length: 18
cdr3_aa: CASSQSTSGRGPTDTQYF
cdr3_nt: TGTGCCAGCAGCCAGTCGACTAGCGGGAGGGGCCCCACAGATACGCAGTATTTT

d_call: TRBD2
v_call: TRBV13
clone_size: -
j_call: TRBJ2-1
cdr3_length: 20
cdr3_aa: CASSSGTAWAGAGGRYEQFF
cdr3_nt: TGTGCCAGCAGCTCTGGGACAGCCTGGGCCGGAGCGGGAGGGCGGTATGAGCAGTTCTTC

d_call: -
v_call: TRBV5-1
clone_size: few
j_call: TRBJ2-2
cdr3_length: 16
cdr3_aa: CASSFGFPANTGELFF
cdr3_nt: TGCGCCAGCAGCTTTGGATTCCCTGCGAACACCGGGGAGCTGTTTTTT

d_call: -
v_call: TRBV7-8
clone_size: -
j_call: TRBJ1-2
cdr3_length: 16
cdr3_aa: CASSPPSGGYRDGYTF
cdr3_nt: TGTGCCAGCAGCCCCCCATCCGGCGGATATAGAGATGGCTACACCTTC

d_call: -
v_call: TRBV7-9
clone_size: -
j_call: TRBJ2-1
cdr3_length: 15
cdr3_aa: CASSEQGKVYNEQFF
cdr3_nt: TGTGCCAGCAGCGAGCAGGGGAAAGTTTACAATGAGCAGTTCTTC

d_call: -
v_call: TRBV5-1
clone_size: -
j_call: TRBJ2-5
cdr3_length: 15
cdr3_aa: CASSLAPANQETQYF
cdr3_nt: TGCGCCAGCAGCTTAGCCCCGGCGAACCAAGAGACCCAGTACTTC

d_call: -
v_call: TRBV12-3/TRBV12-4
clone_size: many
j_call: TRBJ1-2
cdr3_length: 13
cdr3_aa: CASSLRTDYGYTF
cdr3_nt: TGTGCCAGCAGTTTGCGGACCGATTATGGCTACACCTTC

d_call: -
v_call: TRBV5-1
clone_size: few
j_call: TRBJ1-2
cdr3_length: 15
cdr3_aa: CASSLMPDVGYGYTF
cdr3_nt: TGCGCCAGCAGCTTGATGCCGGACGTGGGGTATGGCTACACCTTC

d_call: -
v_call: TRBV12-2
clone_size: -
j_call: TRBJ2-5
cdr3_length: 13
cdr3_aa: CASSWGEQETQYF
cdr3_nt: TGTGCAAGTTCTTGGGGGGAACAAGAGACCCAGTACTTC

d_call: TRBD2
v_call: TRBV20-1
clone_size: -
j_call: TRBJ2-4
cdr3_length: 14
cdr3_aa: CSVPGKRGKNIQYF
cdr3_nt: TGCAGTGTCCCCGGTAAGCGGGGTAAAAACATTCAGTACTTC

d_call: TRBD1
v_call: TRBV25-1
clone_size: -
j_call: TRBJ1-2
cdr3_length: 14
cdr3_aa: CASSEGQAPYGYTF
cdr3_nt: TGTGCCAGCAGTGAAGGACAGGCACCTTATGGCTACACCTTC

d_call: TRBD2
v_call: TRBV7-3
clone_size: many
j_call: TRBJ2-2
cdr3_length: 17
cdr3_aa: CASSLNSGTSHTGELFF
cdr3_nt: TGTGCCAGCAGCTTGAATTCCGGGACTAGCCACACCGGGGAGCTGTTTTTT

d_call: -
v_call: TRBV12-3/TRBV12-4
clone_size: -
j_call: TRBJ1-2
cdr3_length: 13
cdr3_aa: CASSLPGQYGYTF
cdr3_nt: TGTGCCAGCAGTCTTCCCGGCCAGTATGGCTACACCTTC

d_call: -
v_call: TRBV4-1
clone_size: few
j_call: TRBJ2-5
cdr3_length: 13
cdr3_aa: CASSRWLVETQYF
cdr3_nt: TGCGCCAGCAGCCGCTGGCTAGTTGAAACCCAGTACTTC

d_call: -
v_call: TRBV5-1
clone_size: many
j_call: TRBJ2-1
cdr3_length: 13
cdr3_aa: CASSLGQGDEQFF
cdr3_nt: TGCGCCAGCAGCTTGGGGCAGGGTGATGAGCAGTTCTTC

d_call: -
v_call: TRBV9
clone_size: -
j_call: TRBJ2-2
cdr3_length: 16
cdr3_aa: CASSPRITTGPGELFF
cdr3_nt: TGTGCCAGCAGCCCGAGGATTACGACAGGACCCGGGGAGCTGTTTTTT

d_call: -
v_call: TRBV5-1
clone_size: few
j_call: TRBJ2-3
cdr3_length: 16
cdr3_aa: CASSRDPGAGADTQYF
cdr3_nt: TGCGCCAGCAGCAGGGACCCAGGGGCTGGCGCAGATACGCAGTATTTT

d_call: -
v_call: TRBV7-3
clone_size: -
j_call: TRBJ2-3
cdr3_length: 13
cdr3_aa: CASSTGVEDTQYF
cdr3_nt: TGTGCCAGCAGCACGGGAGTGGAAGATACGCAGTATTTT

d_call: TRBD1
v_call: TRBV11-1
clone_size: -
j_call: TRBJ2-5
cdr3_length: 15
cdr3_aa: CASSLAGQGAETQYF
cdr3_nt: TGTGCCAGCAGCTTAGCGGGACAGGGTGCGGAGACCCAGTACTTC

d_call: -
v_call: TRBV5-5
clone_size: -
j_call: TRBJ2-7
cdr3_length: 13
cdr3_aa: CASKTPLGNEQYF
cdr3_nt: TGTGCCAGCAAGACCCCACTGGGAAACGAGCAGTACTTC

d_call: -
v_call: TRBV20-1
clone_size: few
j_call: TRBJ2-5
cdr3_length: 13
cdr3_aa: CSAPEWKKETQYF
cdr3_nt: TGCAGTGCCCCCGAGTGGAAAAAAGAGACCCAGTACTTC

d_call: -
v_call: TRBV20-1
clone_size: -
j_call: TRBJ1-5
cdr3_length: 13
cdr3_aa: CSASRGTYHPQHF
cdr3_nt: TGCAGTGCTAGTCGGGGTACGTATCACCCCCAGCATTTT

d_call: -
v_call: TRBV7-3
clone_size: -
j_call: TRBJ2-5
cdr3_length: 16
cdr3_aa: CASSQRVGRGQETQYF
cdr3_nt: TGTGCCAGCAGCCAAAGGGTCGGGCGTGGACAAGAGACCCAGTACTTC

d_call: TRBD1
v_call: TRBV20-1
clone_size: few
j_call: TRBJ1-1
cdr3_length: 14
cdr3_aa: CSARDRTGNTEAFF
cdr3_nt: TGCAGTGCTAGAGACCGGACAGGGAACACTGAAGCTTTCTTT

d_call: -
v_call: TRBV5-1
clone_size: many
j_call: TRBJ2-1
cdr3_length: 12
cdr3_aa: CASSPNYNEQFF
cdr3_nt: TGCGCCAGCAGCCCCAATTACAATGAGCAGTTCTTC

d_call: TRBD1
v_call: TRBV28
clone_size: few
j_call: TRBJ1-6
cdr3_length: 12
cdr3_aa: CASQRGRSPLHF
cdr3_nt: TGTGCCAGCCAAAGGGGGCGGTCACCCCTCCACTTT

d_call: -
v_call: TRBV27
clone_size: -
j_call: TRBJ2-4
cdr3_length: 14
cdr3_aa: CASSSLQGKNIQYF
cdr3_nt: TGTGCCAGCAGTTCTCTACAGGGCAAAAACATTCAGTACTTC